This is a list of T cell receptor beta chains from one sample in a study of Ad26.COV2.S vaccination and SARS-CoV-2 variants. The table came from immunoSEQ multiplex PCR; TCRdb's copy has only in-frame clones and leaves some out. Seen here are about 260,000 clones, 87% observed once, and the top ten hold less than 3%. The specimen was peripheral blood, collected in a trial of Ad26.COV2.S vaccine versus placebo. The receptors originated from a person aged 18-65 years who received the Ad26.COV2.S COVID-19 vaccine or a placebo. Each CDR3 is given with its conserved first and last residue. Expanded clones get a size class; other rows say once, few or many, or leave the size out.

v_call | clone_size | cdr3_aa
TRBV29-1 | . | CSVRDRPYEQYF
TRBV7-2 | . | CASSRRRGHTGELFF
TRBV7-9 | . | CASPPGWDLNTGELFF
TRBV7-3 | . | CASSFGSSGSGDTQYF
TRBV6-5 | . | CASSSGGGQYF
TRBV4-1 | . | CASSRGTGGAYEQYF
TRBV5-1 | . | CASRPNTDTQYF
TRBV5-8 | . | CASRRNRGTRYEQYF
TRBV25-1 | few | CASSPRTATNEQFF
TRBV19 | . | CASSALGGEQYF
TRBV11-2 | . | CASSSGRRTNEKLFF
TRBV6-6 | . | CASNNRYEQYF
TRBV6-5 | . | CASSSRVLSEAFF
TRBV15 | . | CATSRERDRAYGYTF
TRBV27 | . | CASSLVSLIGDEQFF
TRBV15 | . | CATVPGLAISDEQFF
TRBV4-1 | . | CASSHPGLAGGPGNNEQFF
TRBV27 | . | CASSLLLGRKNTEAFF
TRBV20-1 | few | CSASTGEQPQHF
TRBV7-2 | . | CASSSPGMGNNEQFF
TRBV27 | . | CASSLSGRGEKLFF
TRBV11-2 | . | CASSSMGQGNEKLFF
TRBV9 | . | CASSGQGSTEAFF
TRBV4-2 | . | CASSQVGQGYNEQFF
TRBV19 | few | CASRGKGVETQYF
TRBV7-3 | . | CASSVTSGQQETQYF
TRBV18 | . | CASSPPGLADTQYF
TRBV29-1 | . | CSVVIAGYSTTIYF
TRBV5-1 | . | CASRRTEFYGYTF
TRBV14 | . | CASSSGGAYYGYTF
TRBV19 | . | CASSITRVPNEKLFF
TRBV19 | . | CASSPLSGGGEQYF
TRBV6-2/TRBV6-3 | . | CASSYRDSYNEQFF
TRBV5-1 | . | CASTGQGKVGSYEQYF
TRBV13 | . | CASSPLTGVAYNEQFF
TRBV29-1 | . | CSVLAGGRLGELFF
TRBV5-1 | . | CASSLVTRSNGVKNIQYF
TRBV19 | . | CASSMEVGFREQFF
TRBV7-9 | . | CASSDGTGGVF
TRBV4-2 | . | CASSQASNQPQHF
TRBV7-9 | . | CASSYETRYNEQFF